A selection of T cell receptor beta chains follows, all from one sample in a study of blood T cell repertoires in COVID-19. Some clones are missing from TCRdb's copy, which holds only in-frame ones; the method was immunoSEQ multiplex PCR. Among 200,000 to 250,000 clones listed, approximately 85% were seen once. The sample taken for sequencing was PBMCs or T cells enriched from blood (not recorded which). Receptor source: a woman between 50 and 59 years old with acute COVID-19. Both conserved end residues are part of each CDR3. The order of the fields is V gene, CDR3 length, D gene, clone size, J gene, CDR3 protein, CDR3 DNA. The D gene is left open where the match is weak. Expanded clones are given a class, and other clones once, few, many or no size at all.

>TRBV11-2|13|TRBD1|.|TRBJ1-1
CASSLGRQGRAFF
TGTGCCAGCAGCTTAGGACGACAGGGGCGAGCTTTCTTT
>TRBV20-1|11|.|.|TRBJ1-4
CSAREREKLFF
TGCAGTGCTAGAGAGAGGGAAAAACTGTTTTTT
>TRBV12-3/TRBV12-4|13|.|few|TRBJ1-2
CASSTGLPSGYTF
TGTGCCAGCAGTACGGGACTCCCCTCTGGCTACACCTTC
>TRBV10-3|15|.|.|TRBJ1-4
CAISESGAMNEKLFF
TGTGCCATCAGTGAGTCAGGGGCCATGAATGAAAAACTGTTTTTT
>TRBV30|15|.|.|TRBJ1-3
CACRGLGTAGNTIYF
TGTGCCTGTCGGGGGTTAGGCACAGCCGGAAACACCATATATTTT
>TRBV15|16|TRBD1|.|TRBJ1-6
CATGAGWTGDNSPLHF
TGTGCCACCGGGGCCGGCTGGACAGGGGACAATTCACCCCTCCACTTT
>TRBV21-1|16|.|.|TRBJ1-1
CASSKVRGGIDTEAFF
TGTGCCAGCAGCAAAGTTAGGGGGGGCATAGACACTGAAGCTTTCTTT
>TRBV6-1|16|.|few|TRBJ1-2
CASSESLVQDNYGYTF
TGTGCCAGCAGTGAGAGTCTTGTACAGGATAACTATGGCTACACCTTC
>TRBV7-2|17|TRBD1|.|TRBJ1-2
CASSQRGTGAIFYGYTF
TGTGCCAGCAGCCAGAGGGGGACAGGGGCTATTTTCTATGGCTACACCTTC
>TRBV5-1|15|TRBD2|.|TRBJ2-6
CASSFGGTGANVLTF
TGCGCCAGCAGCTTCGGGGGGACTGGGGCCAACGTCCTGACTTTC
>TRBV5-1|17|TRBD1|.|TRBJ1-2
CASSRSPIAETGDGYTF
TGCGCCAGCAGCAGATCGCCCATCGCTGAGACAGGGGATGGCTACACCTTC
>TRBV7-2|17|TRBD1|.|TRBJ2-3
CASSLALFWQGADTQYF
TGTGCCAGCAGCTTAGCACTTTTTTGGCAGGGGGCCGATACGCAGTATTTT
>TRBV3-1/TRBV3-2|15|TRBD1|.|TRBJ1-1
CASSRTGEMNTEAFF
TGTGCCAGCAGCCGGACAGGGGAAATGAACACTGAAGCTTTCTTT
>TRBV5-6|18|TRBD1|many|TRBJ1-2
CASSLAPGQGAFIYGYTF
TGTGCCAGCAGCTTGGCCCCGGGACAGGGGGCGTTTATCTATGGCTACACCTTC
>TRBV5-1|14|.|.|TRBJ2-7
CASSQYRDPYEQYF
TGCGCCAGCAGCCAATACAGGGACCCCTACGAGCAGTACTTC
>TRBV30|10|.|.|TRBJ2-7
CAWSQGEQYF
TGTGCCTGGAGCCAGGGTGAGCAGTACTTC
>TRBV20-1|10|.|.|TRBJ1-1
CSAKSTEAFF
TGCAGTGCCAAATCCACTGAAGCTTTCTTT
>TRBV9|16|.|.|TRBJ1-3
CASSVGNLNSGNTIYF
TGTGCCAGCAGCGTGGGCAACTTGAACTCTGGAAACACCATATATTTT
>TRBV30|14|.|.|TRBJ1-2
CAWSRPGMNYGYTF
TGTGCCTGGAGTCGACCCGGGATGAACTATGGCTACACCTTC
>TRBV5-4|16|.|.|TRBJ1-2
CASSAVSSDSNYGYTF
TGTGCCAGCAGCGCGGTCAGTTCTGATTCTAACTATGGCTACACCTTC
>TRBV6-2/TRBV6-3|14|.|.|TRBJ1-2
CASSYSLPGIGYTF
TGTGCCAGCAGTTACTCGCTCCCGGGAATCGGCTACACCTTC
>TRBV3-1/TRBV3-2|17|.|.|TRBJ1-6
CASSQGGRPPVNSPLHF
TGTGCCAGCAGCCAAGGAGGAAGGCCCCCCGTGAATTCACCCCTCCACTTT
>TRBV5-1|14|.|few|TRBJ2-1
CASSPGLLPNEQFF
TGCGCCAGCAGCCCGGGACTGCTTCCAAATGAGCAGTTCTTC
>TRBV4-3|13|.|once|TRBJ1-6
CASSQDGSSPLHF
TGCGCCAGCAGCCAAGATGGGAGTTCACCCCTCCACTTT
>TRBV19|19|TRBD1|.|TRBJ1-1
CASRLPPGTDSRMNTEAFF
TGTGCCAGTAGACTCCCCCCCGGGACAGACTCAAGGATGAACACTGAAGCTTTCTTT
>TRBV9|14|TRBD1|.|TRBJ1-6
CASSQGQGGSPLHF
TGTGCCAGCAGCCAGGGACAGGGAGGTTCACCCCTCCACTTT
>TRBV7-6|15|.|.|TRBJ2-6
CASSGAGTGANVLTF
TGTGCCAGCAGCGGGGCGGGAACTGGGGCCAACGTCCTGACTTTC
>TRBV5-6|18|TRBD1|.|TRBJ1-4
CASSAYGTGGRTNEKLFF
TGTGCCAGCAGCGCATACGGGACAGGGGGCAGAACTAATGAAAAACTGTTTTTT
>TRBV12-3/TRBV12-4|13|.|.|TRBJ1-2
CASSLRATGGYTF
TGTGCCAGCAGTCTAAGGGCCACGGGGGGCTACACCTTC
>TRBV7-5|19|.|.|TRBJ1-1
CARSFGGQGRVVRDTEAFF
TGTGCCAGAAGCTTTGGGGGTCAGGGGCGGGTTGTGAGGGACACTGAAGCTTTCTTT
>TRBV6-2/TRBV6-3|15|.|once|TRBJ2-3
CASSSFWGGTDTQYF
TGTGCCAGCAGTTCCTTTTGGGGGGGCACAGATACGCAGTATTTT
>TRBV27|15|.|.|TRBJ1-1
CASRAGAGVNTEAFF
TGTGCCAGCAGGGCCGGGGCGGGGGTGAACACTGAAGCTTTCTTT
>TRBV2|14|.|.|TRBJ1-6
CASSSQGPYSPLHF
TGTGCCAGCAGTTCCCAGGGCCCCTATTCACCCCTCCACTTT
>TRBV3-1/TRBV3-2|15|.|.|TRBJ1-1
CASRLAPHLNTEAFF
TGTGCCAGCAGACTAGCCCCTCATTTGAACACTGAAGCTTTCTTT
>TRBV14|14|.|.|TRBJ1-2
CASSQDRGNYGYTF
TGTGCCAGCAGCCAAGATCGGGGTAACTATGGCTACACCTTC
>TRBV6-5|14|.|.|TRBJ1-4
CASSWDYSNEKLFF
TGTGCCAGCAGTTGGGACTATTCTAATGAAAAACTGTTTTTT
>TRBV5-6|14|TRBD1|.|TRBJ2-3
CASSLKQGKDTQYF
TGTGCCAGCAGTCTAAAACAGGGGAAAGATACGCAGTATTTT
>TRBV18|14|.|.|TRBJ2-1
CASSPPGVIDEQFF
TGTGCCAGCTCACCCCCAGGGGTTATAGATGAGCAGTTCTTC
>TRBV11-3|15|.|.|TRBJ2-2
CASAVQAGFTGELFF
TGTGCCAGCGCGGTGCAGGCGGGGTTCACCGGGGAGCTGTTTTTT
>TRBV4-3|12|.|.|TRBJ1-4
CASSQRGEKLFF
TGCGCCAGCAGCCAAAGGGGTGAAAAACTGTTTTTT
>TRBV3-1/TRBV3-2|15|.|.|TRBJ2-3
CASSQDQGSTDTQYF
TGTGCCAGCAGCCAAGATCAGGGAAGCACAGATACGCAGTATTTT
>TRBV9|16|TRBD2|.|TRBJ2-1
CASSETGTSGYNEQFF
TGTGCCAGCAGTGAAACCGGGACTAGCGGATACAATGAGCAGTTCTTC
>TRBV6-6|15|TRBD1|.|TRBJ2-5
CASSYRQGGQETQYF
TGTGCCAGCAGTTACCGACAGGGGGGACAAGAGACCCAGTACTTC
>TRBV7-7|13|.|.|TRBJ2-5
CASSQRVGETQYF
TGTGCCAGCAGCCAGAGGGTGGGAGAGACCCAGTACTTC